This TCR beta chain was captured in a study of blood T cells in healthy people across ages. Study at large: Researchers report that template switching captured about one barcoded beta molecule per two T cells. Points from the study as a whole: Diversity figures based on one million T cells were deemed too low. Per million T cells, TCR beta diversity dropped about linearly as age rose.

Per germline, CDR1 LGHNA and CDR2 YSLEER. The J segment lost 4 bases and the V segment lost 4 bases, leaving 7 bases of the junction unmatched. The CDR3 spans 15 residues. A second PCR, run for about 7 to 11 cycles, used a sample-barcoded 5' primer plus a J-beta primer mix. A template-switch adaptor with 12 random nucleotides tagged each cDNA molecule. TCRdb passed the 5' RACE reads through MiXCR, listing each CDR3 protein once. Of about 650,000 distinct CDR3 sequences in the sample, approximately 52% were seen once. Of note for this clonotype: Its antigen is currently unknown.

The material sequenced was blood. V usage is TRBV4-3 and J usage is TRBJ2-7; 10 bases line up with TRBD2. This clonotype was obtained from an elderly woman in good health. CDR3 nucleotide sequence: TGCGCCAGCAGCCCCGTAGCGGGAGGAGCGTACGAGCAGTACTTC. Protein product: CASSPVAGGAYEQYF.